One sample yielded the 30 T cell receptor beta chains listed below, sequenced in a study of shared clonotypes between healthy human individuals. Clones were sequenced by immunoSEQ multiplex PCR, and TCRdb holds only the in-frame ones, with some missing. The table records millions of clones, more than 90% of them present only once. The sample taken for sequencing was naive CD4+ T cells sorted from blood. Subset meaning: CD45RA+ positively selected. The origin of the receptors is a man aged 18 to 29 in good health.

V and J are TRBV5-1 and TRBJ2-2, with D perhaps TRBD2 (6 bases). CDR3 length: 18 amino acids. Germline-derived CDR1 and CDR2 are SGHRS and YFSETQ. V lost 3 bases to trimming and J lost 0 bases, with 18 bases between them. In DNA, the CDR3 is TGCGCCAGCAGCTCCAGAAGGAGGGGAAACGCGAACACCGGGGAGCTGTTTTTT. It specifies CASSSRRRGNANTGELFF.

This clone showed up just once. The chain recombines TRBV5-5 with TRBJ2-2; D unclear. The CDR3 has 15 amino acids. Trimming stripped 4 bases from V and 6 bases from J, with 16 bases between. Germline V gene sequence: CDR1 SGHKS, CDR2 YYEKEE (reference sequence). The CDR3 here is CASSRKKGVPGELFF. The CDR3 DNA is TGTGCCAGCAGCCGCAAAAAGGGTGTTCCCGGGGAGCTGTTTTTT.

The sample holds one count of this clone. This chain joins TRBV19 and TRBJ1-1, with TRBD1 matching over 12 bases. Germline V gives CDR1 LNHDA, CDR2 SQIVND (reference sequence). CDR3 length equals 16 residues. Trimming removed 2 bases from V and 5 bases from J; junction bases left unmatched: 6. CDR3 in DNA: TGTGCCAGTAGTATATGGGGGACAGGGGGCTCGACTGAAGCTTTCTTT. Residues: CASSIWGTGGSTEAFF.

This clone came up a few times. Other DNA sequences in the same sample also yield this CDR3. This rearrangement joins TRBV6-6 to TRBJ1-5; D unclear. Trimming stripped 2 bases from V and 0 bases from J, with 5 bases between. Germline V gene sequence: CDR1 MNHNY, CDR2 SVGAGI (reference sequence). CDR3 length: 14 residues. In nucleotides, the CDR3 is TGTGCCAGCAGTTACGAGGGTAGCAATCAGCCCCAGCATTTT. It is translated as CASSYEGSNQPQHF.

The chain links TRBV19 to TRBJ2-5; D ambiguous. The last part of the DNA fits TRBJ2-7 better; the J call may be wrong. The CDR3 loop spans 14 amino acids. CDR1 is LNHDA and CDR2 is SQIVND in the germline V gene (reference sequence). CDR3 protein: CASRTPTRPYEQYF. The DNA for the CDR3 is TGTGCCAGTAGAACCCCGACCCGACCATACGAGCAGTACTTC.

This rearrangement joins TRBV5-4 to TRBJ1-1; D unresolved. Germline V gives CDR1 SGHNT, CDR2 YYREEE (reference sequence). This CDR3 is 13 amino acids long. V gave up 4 bases and J gave up 0 bases, with 7 bases separating them. The CDR3 protein is CASSPDLNTEAFF. Written as DNA, the CDR3 is TGTGCCAGCAGCCCGGACTTGAACACTGAAGCTTTCTTT.

The V gene is TRBV7-9, the J gene TRBJ1-4; D call uncertain. The V gene's germline CDR1 is SEHNR and CDR2 FQNEAQ (reference sequence). The CDR3 runs 15 residues. V gave up 5 bases and J gave up 3 bases, with 13 bases separating them. The CDR3 sequence is CASSMNGMPNEKLFF. The CDR3 nucleotides read TGTGCCAGCAGCATGAATGGGATGCCTAATGAAAAACTGTTTTTT.

The chain has TRBV10-3 and TRBJ1-5; 9 bases are shared with TRBD1. V dropped 2 bases and J dropped 6; count of bases not matched to a gene: 5. There are 15 residues in the CDR3. Germline V gene sequence: CDR1 ENHRY, CDR2 SYGVKD. CDR3 DNA sequence: TGTGCCATCAGTGAGACCGAGACAGGGGGTCAGCCCCAGCATTTT. Amino acids: CAISETETGGQPQHF.

Comments on this clone: Other DNA sequences in this sample translate to the same CDR3. V and J are TRBV7-2 and TRBJ2-7; unclear D gene. Per germline, CDR1 SGHTA and CDR2 FQGNSA. CDR3 length: 12 residues. V gave up 5 bases and J gave up 3 bases, with 8 bases separating them. The CDR3 DNA sequence: TGTGCCAGCAGCCCCACCCTCTACGAGCAGTACTTC. Translation gives CASSPTLYEQYF.

The chain is built from TRBV30 and TRBJ2-1; 7 bases line up with TRBD2. Germline assignment: CDR1 GTSNPN and CDR2 SVGIG (reference sequence). V trimming: 1 base; J trimming: 0 bases; junction bases outside the gene matches: 3. The CDR3 loop spans 15 amino acids. In DNA, the CDR3 is TGTGCCTGGAGTGGGGACTACGCCTCCTACAATGAGCAGTTCTTC. This encodes CAWSGDYASYNEQFF. Together with reference TRBV30 and TRBJ2-1, the CDR3 gives the full variable domain: SQTIHQWPATLVQPVGSPLSLECTVEGTSNPNLYWYRQAAGRGLQLLFYSVGIGQISSEVPQNLSASRPQDRQFILSSKKLLLSDSGFYLCAWSGDYASYNEQFFGPGTRLTVL.

The chain carries TRBV7-8 and TRBJ2-6; no clear D gene. Looked up from germline, CDR1 is SGHVS and CDR2 is FQNEAQ. V lost 0 bases and J lost 2, with 2 bases in between. The CDR3 contains 14 residues. In DNA, the CDR3 is TGTGCCAGCAGCTTAGCCACTGGGGCCAACGTCCTGACTTTC. This sequence encodes CASSLATGANVLTF.

This chain joins TRBV7-2 and TRBJ2-2; TRBD2 matches at 9 bases. The CDR3 sequence is 17 residues long. Trimming took 1 base from V and 3 from J; bases not matched to a gene: 6. CDR1 is SGHTA, CDR2 FQGNSA, per germline. The CDR3 here is CASSLDLAGVYTGELFF. CDR3 DNA sequence: TGTGCCAGCAGCTTAGATTTAGCGGGAGTGTACACCGGGGAGCTGTTTTTT.

The chain employs TRBV11-3 and TRBJ2-3; the D is unclear. This CDR3 has 16 amino acids. Deletions cut 0 bases from V and 4 bases from J, with 14 bases between. Germline V gene data show CDR1 as SGHNT and CDR2 as YENEEA. The CDR3 loop reads CASSLDRGPSADTQYF. CDR3 sequence (DNA): TGTGCCAGCAGCTTAGATCGAGGCCCGAGCGCAGATACGCAGTATTTT.

The chain employs TRBV5-1 and TRBJ2-1; TRBD1 aligns across 12 bases. V was clipped by 0 bases and J by 7 bases; unmatched bases: 5. This CDR3 is 16 amino acids long. Germline V gene data show CDR1 as SGHRS and CDR2 as YFSETQ. As DNA, the CDR3 is TGCGCCAGCAGCTTGGCCTGGGGACAGGGGGCGAATGAGCAGTTCTTC. It encodes CASSLAWGQGANEQFF.

This chain links TRBV19 with TRBJ2-1; the D gene is possibly TRBD2 (6 bases). Trimming cost V 2 bases and J 9 bases, with 20 bases left between them. CDR1 is LNHDA and CDR2 is SQIVND in the germline V gene (reference sequence). The CDR3 is 16 amino acids. The CDR3 loop reads CASSILEVGGRGEQFF. For the CDR3, the DNA is TGTGCCAGTAGTATATTAGAGGTCGGGGGAAGAGGTGAGCAGTTCTTC.

As concerns this clone: Other DNA variants within this sample encode the same CDR3. J is TRBJ2-5 and V is TRBV19; 7 nucleotides agree with TRBD1. The germline V gene encodes CDR1 LNHDA and CDR2 SQIVND (reference sequence). The CDR3 spans 13 residues. The trim removed 1 base at V and 4 bases at J, leaving 0 bases unmatched. For the CDR3, the DNA is TGTGCCAGTAGTATAGGACAGGGAGAGACCCAGTACTTC. Encoded protein: CASSIGQGETQYF.

The V call is TRBV18, the J call TRBJ2-7; 9 nucleotides align to TRBD2. From germline, CDR1 is KGHSH and CDR2 LQKENI. CDR3 length equals 13 residues. V shed 2 bases, J shed 7 bases, and the junction held 3 bases outside the gene matches. CDR3 amino acids: CASSPAGGVEQYF. The CDR3 DNA reads TGTGCCAGCTCACCAGCGGGAGGGGTTGAGCAGTACTTC.

The chain has TRBV7-9 and TRBJ2-1, with 8 bases matching TRBD1. The germline gives CDR1 SEHNR, CDR2 FQNEAQ (reference sequence). This CDR3 is built from 14 residues. Unmatched junction bases numbered 6, after V lost 4 bases and J lost 7 bases. The DNA of the CDR3 is TGTGCCAGCAGCTCGGACAGGGTGAGAAATGAGCAGTTCTTC. Its protein is CASSSDRVRNEQFF.

The V gene is TRBV7-9, the J gene TRBJ2-5; D ambiguous. Trimming took 0 bases from V and 2 from J, leaving 7 bases between them. The germline V gene has CDR1 SEHNR and CDR2 FQNEAQ (reference sequence). The CDR3 extends over 14 amino acids. The CDR3 DNA reads as TGTGCCAGCAGCTTAGCGGGTTGGCAAGAGACCCAGTACTTC. It specifies CASSLAGWQETQYF.

This chain connects TRBV2 to TRBJ2-1; D may be TRBD1 (7 bases). The CDR3 spans 13 residues. From germline, CDR1 is SNHLY and CDR2 FYNNEI. The V end lost 5 bases, the J end lost 14 bases, and 19 bases lay between the germline ends. The CDR3 region has the DNA TGTGCCAGCAGTTGGGGGGACAGACCCGGTGAGTTCTTC. This translates into CASSWGDRPGEFF. Supplemented by reference TRBV2 and TRBJ2-1, the full variable domain reads EPEVTQTPSHQVTQMGQEVILRCVPISNHLYFYWYRQILGQKVEFLVSFYNNEISEKSEIFDDQFSVERPDGSNFTLKIRSTKLEDSAMYFCASSWGDRPGEFFGPGTRLTVL.

With respect to this clone: Other nucleotide sequences in the sample specify the same CDR3. This rearrangement joins TRBV18 to TRBJ2-7, with D perhaps TRBD1 (6 bases). The V and J ends lost 3 bases and 5 bases respectively, with 11 bases between them. This CDR3 contains 13 residues. From germline, CDR1 is KGHSH and CDR2 LQKENI. CDR3 nucleotide sequence: TGTGCCAGCTCACCGAGGGGGTCTGACGAGCAGTACTTC. This codes for CASSPRGSDEQYF.

The genes are TRBV5-1 and TRBJ2-1, with TRBD2 matching over 11 bases. Germline CDR1 and CDR2: SGHRS and YFSETQ. V lost 2 bases to trimming and J lost 2 bases; unmatched junction nucleotides: 3. The CDR3 runs 16 residues. The CDR3 DNA reads as TGCGCCAGCAGCTTCGAACTAGCGGGGGCCTACAATGAGCAGTTCTTC. It specifies CASSFELAGAYNEQFF. Combining the CDR3 with reference TRBV5-1 and TRBJ2-1 gives the whole variable domain KAGVTQTPRYLIKTRGQQVTLSCSPISGHRSVSWYQQTPGQGLQFLFEYFSETQRNKGNFPGRFSGRQFSNSRSEMNVSTLELGDSALYLCASSFELAGAYNEQFFGPGTRLTVL.

The rearrangement joins TRBV19 to TRBJ1-1, with a tentative D call TRBD1 (6 bases). There are 13 residues in the CDR3. Trimming took 5 bases from V and 5 from J, leaving 12 bases between them. Per the germline V gene, CDR1 is LNHDA and CDR2 is SQIVND (reference sequence). The CDR3 spells CASSDTGKTEAFF. In DNA form, the CDR3 reads TGTGCCAGTAGTGACACAGGGAAAACTGAAGCTTTCTTT. The full variable domain, with the rest looked up from reference TRBV19 and TRBJ1-1, is DGGITQSPKYLFRKEGQNVTLSCEQNLNHDAMYWYRQDPGQGLRLIYYSQIVNDFQKGDIAEGYSVSREKKESFPLTVTSAQKNPTAFYLCASSDTGKTEAFFGQGTRLTVV.

J is TRBJ1-5 and V is TRBV6-1, with TRBD1 matching over 8 bases. CDR1 MNHNS and CDR2 SASEGT come from the germline V gene. The CDR3 runs 15 residues. The V and J ends lost 4 bases and 6 bases, in that order; junction bases with no gene match: 8. The CDR3 protein is CASSATWTGFQPQHF. The CDR3 DNA is TGTGCCAGCAGTGCTACTTGGACAGGGTTTCAGCCCCAGCATTTT.

The rearrangement uses TRBV14 and TRBJ1-1; D uncertain. This CDR3 has 13 residues. Trimming cost V 4 bases and J 0 bases, with 6 bases left between them. CDR1 is SGHDN, CDR2 FVKESK, per germline. This CDR3 is CASSPYMNTEAFF. The CDR3 DNA reads as TGTGCCAGCAGCCCGTACATGAACACTGAAGCTTTCTTT.

The V and J genes are TRBV30 and TRBJ1-4; 8 nucleotides line up with TRBD1. CDR3 length: 15 residues. Trimming cost V 4 bases and J 6 bases; bases outside gene matches: 10. Per germline, CDR1 GTSNPN and CDR2 SVGIG (reference sequence). The CDR3 reads CAWTPEDRVDEKLFF. CDR3 bases: TGTGCCTGGACCCCGGAGGACAGGGTTGATGAAAAACTGTTTTTT.

V usage is TRBV7-2 and J usage is TRBJ1-6, with D tentatively TRBD1 (5 bases). The length of the CDR3 is 14 residues. V was trimmed by 0 bases and J by 7 bases, leaving 7 bases between them. Germline V CDR1 and CDR2: SGHTA, FQGNSA. The CDR3 DNA sequence: TGTGCCAGCAGCTTAGCCCGACAGAATTCACCCCTCCACTTT. Its protein is CASSLARQNSPLHF.

V gene TRBV4-3 combines with J gene TRBJ1-6; TRBD1 matches 9 bases. Germline CDR1 is LGHNA and CDR2 is YSLEER. The CDR3 sequence is 16 residues long. With V trimmed by 1 base and J by 7 bases, 5 bases remained unmatched. For the CDR3, the DNA is TGCGCCAGCAGCCAAGCCGGGACAGGGAACAATTCACCCCTCCACTTT. Its translation is CASSQAGTGNNSPLHF.

This chain joins TRBV5-1 and TRBJ2-2, with a tentative D call TRBD1 (5 bases). Germline CDR1 reads SGHRS; CDR2 reads YFSETQ. Trimming left V 4 bases short and J 7 bases short, with 17 bases between. The CDR3 runs to 15 residues. The DNA for the CDR3 is TGCGCCAGCAGCCCCATTGGCCAGGGTCACGGGGAGCTGTTTTTT. The encoded protein is CASSPIGQGHGELFF.

The chain employs TRBV19 and TRBJ1-1; D possibly corresponds to TRBD1 (5 bases). This CDR3 comprises 12 residues. Germline V lookup: CDR1 LNHDA, CDR2 SQIVND (reference sequence). Trimming pared 3 bases from V and 10 bases from J, leaving 12 bases between. In DNA form, the CDR3 reads TGTGCCAGTAGTATCCAGGGCCTGACAGCTTTCTTT. Encoded protein: CASSIQGLTAFF.